The TCR beta chain described here comes from a study of shared clonotypes between healthy human individuals. The assay was immunoSEQ multiplex PCR, and TCRdb's table has in-frame clones only and misses some. The table lists 110,000 or so clones, approximately 70% of them singletons. Study results and limitations: A small donor pool kept down the genetic and exposure-history diversity that was represented. The authors sampled blood alone, and tissue repertoires likely differ.

Regarding this clone: The antigen is unknown.

The TCR comes from a woman aged 30 to 39 in good health. The sequencing sample was made of memory CD8+ T cells sorted from blood. Subset described: CD45RO+ cells pooled with CCR7-negative TemRA cells.

CDR3 in DNA: TGCGCCAGCAGCCATCAGTACAGGGGGCGCGGGACTGAAGCTTTCTTT. Its translation is CASSHQYRGRGTEAFF. V gene TRBV4-1 combines with J gene TRBJ1-1; 9 bases map to TRBD1. Trimming cost V 3 bases and J 5 bases; bases outside gene matches: 10. CDR1 is MGHRA and CDR2 is YSYEKL in the germline V gene. The CDR3 length is 16 residues.